This T cell receptor (beta chain) was captured by sequencing in a study of post-analysis software for immune sequencing data. Findings and caveats of the study: In patients, TRBV5-6, TRBV5-1 and TRBV20-1 belonged to roughly 5 TRBV segments found more frequently than in controls.

The CDR3 has 14 residues. Germline CDR1 is SGHRS and CDR2 is YFSETQ. V lost 4 bases, J lost 6 bases, and 14 bases lay in between. As to this clonotype: Its antigen is still unknown.

Incorporated into the TCR beta cDNA libraries were unique molecular identifiers, which served to reduce PCR and sequencing biases. T cells numbering about 1 to 10 million gave rise to about 490,000 cDNA molecules. MiXCR, applied by TCRdb to the PCR reads, yields one record per CDR3 protein. This table holds 700,000 to 900,000 distinct CDR3 sequences, more than 45% found once. The receptor comes from a girl aged 5 to 17 with multiple sclerosis. The sequencing sample was made of blood. This chain links TRBV5-1 with TRBJ2-1; D is perhaps TRBD2 (6 bases). The CDR3 spells CASSHWGLLNEQFF. The DNA for the CDR3 is TGCGCCAGCAGCCACTGGGGACTCCTCAATGAGCAGTTCTTC.